The subject of this entry is one T cell receptor beta chain. Antigen unknown. This sample was included in a study of PD-1 blockade in classical Hodgkin lymphoma. Indicated time point: cycle 4 day 1 (C4D1), after six to seven weeks of nivolumab. Every patient experienced relapse after autologous stem cell transplantation, and brentuximab vedotin exposure varied. Study conclusions and caveats: Relapsed/refractory patients reportedly had lower baseline diversity than newly diagnosed patients. No one has yet defined what causes the repertoire differences, which may be disease activity or prior therapy.

The data were produced by immunoSEQ multiplex PCR, yet TCRdb's version contains in-frame clones alone and is incomplete. The sample records about 46,000 clones, about three quarters being singletons. V dropped 7 bases and J dropped 0 bases, with 8 bases sitting between them. Germline-derived CDR1 and CDR2 are SGDLS and YYNGEE. The CDR3 is made up of 12 amino acids. Material: peripheral blood mononuclear cells (PBMCs), obtained before the fourth cycle of nivolumab. The source of this sequence is a human donor with classical Hodgkin lymphoma. The rearrangement joins TRBV9 to TRBJ2-7; D is unclear. The CDR3 reads CASGYYSYEQYF. The DNA for the CDR3 is TGTGCCAGCGGCTACTACTCCTACGAGCAGTACTTC.